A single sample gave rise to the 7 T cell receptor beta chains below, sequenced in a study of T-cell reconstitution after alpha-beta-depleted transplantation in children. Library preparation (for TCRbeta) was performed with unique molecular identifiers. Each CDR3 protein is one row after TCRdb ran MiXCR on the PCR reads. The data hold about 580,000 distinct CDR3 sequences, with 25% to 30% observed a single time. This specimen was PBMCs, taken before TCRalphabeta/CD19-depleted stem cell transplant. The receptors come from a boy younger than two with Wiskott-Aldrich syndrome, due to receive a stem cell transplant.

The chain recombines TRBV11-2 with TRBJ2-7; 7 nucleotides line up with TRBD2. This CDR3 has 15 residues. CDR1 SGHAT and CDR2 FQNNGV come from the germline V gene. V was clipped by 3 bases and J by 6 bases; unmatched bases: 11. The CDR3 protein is CASSFPLAMFSEQYF. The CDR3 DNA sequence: TGTGCCAGCAGCTTCCCACTAGCGATGTTTAGCGAGCAGTACTTC.

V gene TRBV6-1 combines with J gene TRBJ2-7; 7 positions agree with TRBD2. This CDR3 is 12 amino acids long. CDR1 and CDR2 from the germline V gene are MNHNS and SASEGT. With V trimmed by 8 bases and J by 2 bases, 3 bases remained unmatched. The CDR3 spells CASGGRAYEQYF. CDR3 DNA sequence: TGTGCCAGCGGCGGGAGAGCCTACGAGCAGTACTTC.

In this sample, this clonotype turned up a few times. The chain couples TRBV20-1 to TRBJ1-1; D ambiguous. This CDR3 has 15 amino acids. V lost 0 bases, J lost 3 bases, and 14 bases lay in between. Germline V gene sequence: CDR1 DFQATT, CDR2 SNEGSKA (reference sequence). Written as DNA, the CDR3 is TGCAGTGCTAGAGATTGGGCGGGTGGGGACACTGAAGCTTTCTTT. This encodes CSARDWAGGDTEAFF.

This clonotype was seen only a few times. The CDR3 loop is CSASRREGYNEQFF. For the CDR3, the DNA is TGCAGTGCTAGCCGGCGGGAGGGATACAATGAGCAGTTCTTC. The V call is TRBV20-1, the J call TRBJ2-1, with 9 bases identical to TRBD2. This CDR3 is 14 amino acids long. V lost 3 bases, J lost 4 bases, and 4 bases stayed unmatched. CDR1 and CDR2 (germline): DFQATT, SNEGSKA (reference sequence).

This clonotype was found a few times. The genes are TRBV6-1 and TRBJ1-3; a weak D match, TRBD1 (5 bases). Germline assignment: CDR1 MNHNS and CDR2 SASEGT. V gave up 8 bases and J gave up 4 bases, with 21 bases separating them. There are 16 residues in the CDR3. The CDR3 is CASGNGPGFIGNTIYF. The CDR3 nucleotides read TGTGCCAGCGGTAATGGACCAGGGTTTATCGGAAACACCATATATTTT.

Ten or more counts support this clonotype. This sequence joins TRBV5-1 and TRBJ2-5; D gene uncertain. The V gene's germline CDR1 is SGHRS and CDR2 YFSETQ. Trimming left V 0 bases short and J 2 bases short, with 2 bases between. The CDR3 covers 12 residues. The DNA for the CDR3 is TGCGCCAGCAGCTTGGAACAAGAGACCCAGTACTTC. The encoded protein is CASSLEQETQYF.

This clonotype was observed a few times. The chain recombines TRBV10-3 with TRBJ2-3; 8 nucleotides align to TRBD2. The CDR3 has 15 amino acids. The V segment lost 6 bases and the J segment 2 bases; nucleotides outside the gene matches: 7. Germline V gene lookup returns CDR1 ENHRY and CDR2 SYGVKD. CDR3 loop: CAIRGSGSDTDTQYF. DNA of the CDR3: TGTGCCATCAGGGGGAGCGGGAGTGACACAGATACGCAGTATTTT.